Listed here are 6 T cell receptor beta chains from one sample, sequenced in a study of CD8 T cells in Susac syndrome. Reverse transcription of 0.5 to 1 ug RNA was performed with random hexamers. TCRdb independently ran MiXCR on the immunoSEQ multiplex PCR reads; one entry per CDR3 protein. Here the sample spans some 100,000 distinct CDR3 sequences, about 96% being singletons. The specimen sequenced was CD4+ T cells from PBMCs. These receptors were obtained from a human donor in good health.

This chain joins TRBV5-1 and TRBJ2-5; 9 bases map to TRBD2. This CDR3 spans 15 amino acids. V was clipped by 1 base and J by 1 base; unmatched bases: 2. The germline V gene has CDR1 SGHRS and CDR2 YFSETQ. The CDR3 bases are TGCGCCAGCAGCTTGAGCGGGGGGACCCAAGAGACCCAGTACTTC. It translates to CASSLSGGTQETQYF.

The V gene is TRBV12-3 or TRBV12-4, the J gene TRBJ2-7; possibly TRBD1 for D (6 bases). V lost 8 bases, J lost 0 bases, and 14 bases lay in between. This CDR3 is built from 14 residues. The CDR3 DNA sequence: TGTGCCAGCGCACCAGGGGTCCTCTCCTACGAGCAGTACTTC. Translating gives CASAPGVLSYEQYF.

The chain combines TRBV6-5 with TRBJ2-7; no clear D gene. V was shortened by 0 bases and J by 0 bases, with 6 bases between the two germline ends. This CDR3 is 14 amino acids long. Germline CDR1 reads MNHEY; CDR2 reads SVGAGI. As DNA, the CDR3 is TGTGCCAGCAGTTACTCGGCGAGCTCCTACGAGCAGTACTTC. Its translation: CASSYSASSYEQYF.

This chain connects TRBV5-4 to TRBJ2-1, with 9 bases that match TRBD2. Germline CDR1 and CDR2: SGHNT and YYREEE (reference sequence). J gave up 2 bases and V 2 bases, and 5 bases lay outside the gene matches. The CDR3 totals 16 residues. The CDR3 here is CASSFGGGAPYNEQFF. CDR3 nucleotide sequence: TGTGCCAGCAGCTTCGGCGGGGGGGCCCCCTACAATGAGCAGTTCTTC.

The chain recombines TRBV9 with TRBJ2-1, with 12 nucleotides matching TRBD2. Germline V gives CDR1 SGDLS, CDR2 YYNGEE. The CDR3 runs 17 residues. Trimming took 4 bases from V and 3 from J; bases not matched to a gene: 8. Written as DNA, the CDR3 is TGTGCCAGCAGCTCAGGGGCTAGCGGGAGGGTCTACAATGAGCAGTTCTTC. The encoded protein is CASSSGASGRVYNEQFF.

The chain uses TRBV6-2 or TRBV6-3 and TRBJ2-2; TRBD1 matches 7 bases. Trimming removed 5 bases from V and 4 bases from J; junction bases left unmatched: 7. CDR1 is MNHEY and CDR2 is SVGEGT in the germline V gene. This CDR3 contains 15 residues. The CDR3 loop is CASSDPGTATGELFF. The CDR3 DNA reads TGTGCCAGCAGTGACCCCGGGACAGCCACCGGGGAGCTGTTTTTT.